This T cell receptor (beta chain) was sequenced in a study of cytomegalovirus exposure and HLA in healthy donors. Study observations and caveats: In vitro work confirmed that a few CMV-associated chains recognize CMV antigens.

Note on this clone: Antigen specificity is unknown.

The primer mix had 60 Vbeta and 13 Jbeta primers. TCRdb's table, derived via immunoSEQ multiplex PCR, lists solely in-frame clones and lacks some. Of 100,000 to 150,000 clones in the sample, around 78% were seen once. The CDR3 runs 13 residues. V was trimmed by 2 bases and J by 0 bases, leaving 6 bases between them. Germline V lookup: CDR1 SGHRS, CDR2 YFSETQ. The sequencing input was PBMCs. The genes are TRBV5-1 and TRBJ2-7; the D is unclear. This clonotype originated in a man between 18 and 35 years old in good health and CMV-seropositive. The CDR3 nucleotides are TGCGCCAGCAGCTTTGACAACTCCTACGAGCAGTACTTC. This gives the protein CASSFDNSYEQYF.